The present T cell receptor beta chain was sequenced within a study of CD8 T cells in Susac syndrome. The multiple sclerosis controls were treatment-naive patients, and their relapsing-remitting disease was stable or active. Trimming at V came to 5 bases and at J to 6 bases, leaving 14 bases not matched to a gene. The CDR3 is 16 residues long. After extraction with the RNeasy kit, roughly 0.5 to 1 ug of the RNA was reverse transcribed using random hexamers. The amplification used immunoSEQ multiplex PCR on TCR beta CDR3; it spanned 54 Vbeta and 13 Jbeta. One entry per CDR3 protein, called by TCRdb with MiXCR from the immunoSEQ multiplex PCR reads. The table shows roughly 200,000 distinct CDR3 sequences, with 95% occurring only once.

The receptor's source is a human donor with multiple sclerosis. Material for sequencing was CD4+ T cells from PBMCs. This chain links TRBV12-3 or TRBV12-4 with TRBJ2-3, with 7 nucleotides matching TRBD2. CDR3 sequence (DNA): TGTGCCAGCAGTGCCCAAGCGGGGATTGGGTCGGATACGCAGTATTTT. Its protein is CASSAQAGIGSDTQYF.